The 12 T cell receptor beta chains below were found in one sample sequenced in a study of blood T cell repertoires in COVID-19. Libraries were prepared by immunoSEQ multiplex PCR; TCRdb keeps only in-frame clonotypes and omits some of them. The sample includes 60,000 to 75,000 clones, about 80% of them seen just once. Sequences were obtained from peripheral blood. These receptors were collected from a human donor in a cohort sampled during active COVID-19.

The CDR3 DNA is TGTGCCAGCTCACCAGAGCTAGCGGGGCAAGCCACCGGGGAGCTGTTTTTT. It specifies CASSPELAGQATGELFF. The chain couples TRBV18 to TRBJ2-2, with 9 bases aligning to TRBD2. The germline CDR1 and CDR2 sequences are KGHSH and LQKENI. The CDR3 runs to 17 residues. V shed 2 bases and J 4 bases; nucleotides not matched to a gene: 8.

The chain's CDR3 is CAISPGTSFRTQYF. CDR3 DNA: TGTGCCATCAGTCCCGGGACTAGTTTCAGGACCCAGTACTTC. The chain links TRBV10-3 to TRBJ2-5, with TRBD2 matching over 8 bases. CDR1 is ENHRY and CDR2 is SYGVKD in the germline V gene. Trimming at V came to 5 bases and at J to 7 bases, leaving 9 bases not matched to a gene. CDR3 length: 14 amino acids.

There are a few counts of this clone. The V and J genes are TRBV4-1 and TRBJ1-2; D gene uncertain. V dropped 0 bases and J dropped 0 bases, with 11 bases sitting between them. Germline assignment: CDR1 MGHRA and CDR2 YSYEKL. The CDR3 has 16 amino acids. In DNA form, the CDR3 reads TGCGCCAGCAGCCAAGATGGGCGAGTCGCTAACTATGGCTACACCTTC. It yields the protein CASSQDGRVANYGYTF.

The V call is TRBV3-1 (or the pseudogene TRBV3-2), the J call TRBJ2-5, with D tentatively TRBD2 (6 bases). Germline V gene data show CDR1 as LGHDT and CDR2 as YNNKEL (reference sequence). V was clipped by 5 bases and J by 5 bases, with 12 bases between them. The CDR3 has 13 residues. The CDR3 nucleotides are TGTGCCAGCAGCTTTGCGGAGGGGGAGACCCAGTACTTC. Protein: CASSFAEGETQYF.

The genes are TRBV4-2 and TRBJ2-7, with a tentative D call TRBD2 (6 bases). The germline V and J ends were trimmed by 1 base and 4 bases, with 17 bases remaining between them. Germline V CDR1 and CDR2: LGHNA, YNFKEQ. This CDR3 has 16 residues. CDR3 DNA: TGTGCCAGCAGCCAAGTCGTCTCAGCGGGTCAGTACGAGCAGTACTTC. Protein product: CASSQVVSAGQYEQYF.

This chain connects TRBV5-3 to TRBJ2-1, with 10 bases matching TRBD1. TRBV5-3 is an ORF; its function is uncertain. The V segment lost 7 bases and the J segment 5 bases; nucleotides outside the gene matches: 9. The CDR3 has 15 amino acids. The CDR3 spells CARDPQDRGHNEQFF. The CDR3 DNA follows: TGTGCCAGAGACCCCCAAGACAGGGGGCACAATGAGCAGTTCTTC.

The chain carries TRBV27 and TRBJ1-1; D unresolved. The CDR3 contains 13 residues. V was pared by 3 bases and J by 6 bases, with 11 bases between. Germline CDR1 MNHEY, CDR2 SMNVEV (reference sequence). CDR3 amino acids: CASSFRESPEAFF. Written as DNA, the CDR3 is TGTGCCAGCAGTTTTAGAGAATCTCCTGAAGCTTTCTTT.

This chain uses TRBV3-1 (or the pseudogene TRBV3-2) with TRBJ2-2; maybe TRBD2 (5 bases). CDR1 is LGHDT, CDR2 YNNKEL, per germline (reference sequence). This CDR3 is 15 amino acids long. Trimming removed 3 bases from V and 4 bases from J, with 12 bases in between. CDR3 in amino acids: CASSHKDFSTGELFF. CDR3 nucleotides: TGTGCCAGCAGCCATAAGGACTTCAGCACCGGGGAGCTGTTTTTT.

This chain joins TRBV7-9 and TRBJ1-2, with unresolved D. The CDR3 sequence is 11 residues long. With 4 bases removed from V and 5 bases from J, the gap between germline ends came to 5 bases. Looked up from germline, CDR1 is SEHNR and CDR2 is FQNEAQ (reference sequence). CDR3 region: CASSSEYGYTF. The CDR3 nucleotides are TGTGCCAGCAGCTCCGAGTATGGCTACACCTTC.

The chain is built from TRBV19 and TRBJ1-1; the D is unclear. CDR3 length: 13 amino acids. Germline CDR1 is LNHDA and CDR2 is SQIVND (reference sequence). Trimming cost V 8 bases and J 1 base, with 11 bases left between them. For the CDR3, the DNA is TGTGCCAGTCAGGACTACAAGAACACTGAAGCTTTCTTT. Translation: CASQDYKNTEAFF.

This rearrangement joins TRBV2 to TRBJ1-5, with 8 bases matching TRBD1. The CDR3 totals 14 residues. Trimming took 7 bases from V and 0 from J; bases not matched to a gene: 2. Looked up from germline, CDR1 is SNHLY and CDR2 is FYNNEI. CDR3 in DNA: TGTGCCAGCACCGGACAGGGTAGCAATCAGCCCCAGCATTTT. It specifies CASTGQGSNQPQHF.

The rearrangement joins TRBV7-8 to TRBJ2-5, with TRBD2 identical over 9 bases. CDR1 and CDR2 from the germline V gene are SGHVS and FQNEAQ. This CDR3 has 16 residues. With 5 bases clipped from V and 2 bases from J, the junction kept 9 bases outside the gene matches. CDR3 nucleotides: TGTGCCAGCAGCACGGGACTAGCTGGATTTCAAGAGACCCAGTACTTC. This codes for CASSTGLAGFQETQYF.